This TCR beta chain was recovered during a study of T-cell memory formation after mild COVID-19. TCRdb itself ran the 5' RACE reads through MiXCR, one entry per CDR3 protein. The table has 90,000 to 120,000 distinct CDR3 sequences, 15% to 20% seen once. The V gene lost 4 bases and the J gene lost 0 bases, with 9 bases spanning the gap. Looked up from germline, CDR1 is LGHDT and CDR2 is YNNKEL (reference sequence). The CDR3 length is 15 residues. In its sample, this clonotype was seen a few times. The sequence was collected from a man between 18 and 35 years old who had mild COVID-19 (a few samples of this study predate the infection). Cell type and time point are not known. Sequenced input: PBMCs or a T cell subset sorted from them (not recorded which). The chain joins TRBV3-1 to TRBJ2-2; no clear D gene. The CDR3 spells CASSLVGTNTGELFF. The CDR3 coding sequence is TGTGCCAGCAGCCTCGTAGGGACGAACACCGGGGAGCTGTTTTTT.